The 30 T cell receptor beta chains below come from one sample, sequenced in a study of shared clonotypes between healthy human individuals. Clones were sequenced by immunoSEQ multiplex PCR, and TCRdb holds only the in-frame ones, with some missing. The sample holds about a million clones, roughly 80% seen once. Sequenced material: memory CD4+ T cells from PBMCs. Subset specified: CD45RA-negative fraction. These receptors came from a man aged 18 to 29 in good health. Some clones in this sample may be carry-over from other donors' samples.

This chain uses TRBV9 with TRBJ1-2, with TRBD1 as a possible D gene (5 bases). This CDR3 spans 15 amino acids. Trimming pared 0 bases from V and 3 bases from J, leaving 12 bases between. CDR1 is SGDLS and CDR2 is YYNGEE in the germline V gene. The CDR3 here is CASSVDRWIDYGYTF. The DNA of the CDR3 is TGTGCCAGCAGCGTAGACAGGTGGATAGACTATGGCTACACCTTC.

The V call is TRBV28, the J call TRBJ1-2; D unclear. The V and J ends lost 10 bases and 0 bases respectively, with 18 bases between them. The CDR3 consists of 15 residues. Germline V gene lookup returns CDR1 MDHEN and CDR2 SYDVKM. CDR3 amino acids: CATPNLAGTNYGYTF. In DNA form, the CDR3 reads TGTGCCACCCCGAACCTGGCGGGCACTAACTATGGCTACACCTTC.

CDR3 nucleotides: TGTGCCAGCAGCAAAGCGCTTTGGCAGGAAAACACTGAAGCTTTCTTT. It translates to CASSKALWQENTEAFF. The chain recombines TRBV21-1 with TRBJ1-1; TRBD1 was called by the table and not checked on the DNA. TRBV21-1 corresponds to a pseudogene. The CDR3 covers 16 residues.

The chain has TRBV5-6 and TRBJ2-5; 7 bases are shared with TRBD2. The ends lost 2 bases at V and 4 bases at J; junction bases unmatched: 5. The CDR3 length is 14 residues. Looked up from germline, CDR1 is SGHDT and CDR2 is YYEEEE. The CDR3 bases are TGTGCCAGCAGCTTACCGGAGCGGGGAGAGACCCAGTACTTC. Encoded protein: CASSLPERGETQYF.

The chain couples TRBV5-1 to TRBJ2-7; D is possibly TRBD1 (5 bases). V lost 0 bases and J lost 4, with 14 bases in between. CDR3 length: 15 amino acids. CDR1 and CDR2 from the germline V gene are SGHRS and YFSETQ. CDR3 sequence reads: CASSLASQGWYEQYF. CDR3 in DNA: TGCGCCAGCAGCTTGGCCTCTCAGGGTTGGTACGAGCAGTACTTC.

The J gene is TRBJ1-1, the V gene TRBV5-4, with D possibly matching TRBD1 (5 bases). The germline gives CDR1 SGHNT, CDR2 YYREEE (reference sequence). Deletions cut 1 base from V and 3 bases from J, with 7 bases between. This CDR3 region has 13 residues. The CDR3 is CASSLFRDTEAFF. CDR3 DNA sequence: TGTGCCAGCAGCTTGTTCAGGGACACTGAAGCTTTCTTT.

The chain is built from TRBV28 and TRBJ2-7; perhaps TRBD2 as D (5 bases). Per the germline V gene, CDR1 is MDHEN and CDR2 is SYDVKM. This CDR3 comprises 13 residues. Trimming pared 7 bases from V and 2 bases from J, leaving 12 bases between. CDR3 coding DNA: TGTGCCAGCACCGGACTCCCTCCCTACGAGCAGTACTTC. This encodes CASTGLPPYEQYF.

The chain couples TRBV21-1 to TRBJ2-2; the table's D call, TRBD2, has no DNA check behind it. TRBV21-1 is classified as a pseudogene. The CDR3 is 16 amino acids. CDR3 sequence (DNA): TGTGCCAGCAGCCCAATTTCTGAGCGGGAGGCCGGGGAGCTGTTTTTT. Its protein product is CASSPISEREAGELFF.

This clone was recorded at least ten times. V usage is TRBV11-3 and J usage is TRBJ1-1; D is possibly TRBD1 (5 bases). Per the germline V gene, CDR1 is SGHNT and CDR2 is YENEEA. CDR3 length: 12 amino acids. V shed 4 bases and J shed 8 bases, with 11 bases lying between them. CDR3 coding DNA: TGTGCCAGCAGCTCGTCCGGGACCGAAGCTTTCTTT. Translation gives CASSSSGTEAFF.

The V call is TRBV30, the J call TRBJ2-7; 9 bases match TRBD1. The germline V gene encodes CDR1 GTSNPN and CDR2 SVGIG (reference sequence). V trimming: 0 bases; J trimming: 3 bases; junction bases outside the gene matches: 3. The CDR3 is 14 residues long. The CDR3 DNA reads TGTGCCTGGAGTGTCGACAGGGGGATCTACGAGCAGTACTTC. It codes for CAWSVDRGIYEQYF.

This clone was counted a single time. The chain employs TRBV5-1 and TRBJ2-3; no clear D gene. Trimming shortened V by 0 bases and J by 2 bases, and 7 bases separated the two germline ends. The CDR3 spans 14 residues. Germline CDR1 reads SGHRS; CDR2 reads YFSETQ. Written as DNA, the CDR3 is TGCGCCAGCAGCTTGGTCCTGGCCACAGATACGCAGTATTTT. Translating it yields CASSLVLATDTQYF.

The chain combines TRBV7-9 with TRBJ1-1; D perhaps matches TRBD1 (6 bases). CDR1 SEHNR and CDR2 FQNEAQ come from the germline V gene (reference sequence). V was clipped by 5 bases and J by 5 bases, with 18 bases between them. This CDR3 has 15 residues. Written as DNA, the CDR3 is TGTGCCAGCAGCACCCACAAACAGGGAAAAACTGAAGCTTTCTTT. Translated: CASSTHKQGKTEAFF.

The V gene is TRBV6-5, the J gene TRBJ2-7, with D maybe TRBD1 (6 bases). CDR3 length equals 15 residues. Between the trimmed V and J ends, which lost 5 bases and 3 bases, there was a span of 17 bases. Looked up from germline, CDR1 is MNHEY and CDR2 is SVGAGI. The chain's CDR3 is CASSTGQLLFYEQYF. In nucleotides, the CDR3 is TGTGCCAGCAGTACCGGACAGCTGCTCTTCTACGAGCAGTACTTC.

Remarks on this clone: Different DNA sequences within this sample yield the same CDR3. The chain is built from TRBV7-2 and TRBJ2-5; D remains ambiguous. Germline V CDR1 and CDR2: SGHTA, FQGNSA. V gave up 0 bases and J gave up 2 bases, with 10 bases separating them. The CDR3 extends over 15 amino acids. Written as DNA, the CDR3 is TGTGCCAGCAGCTTAGCCCCAGCTAGTCAAGAGACCCAGTACTTC. It specifies CASSLAPASQETQYF.

V and J are TRBV9 and TRBJ2-5; 8 bases line up with TRBD2. CDR1 and CDR2 (germline): SGDLS, YYNGEE. There are 15 residues in the CDR3. The trim removed 4 bases at V and 1 base at J, leaving 6 bases unmatched. CDR3 nucleotides: TGTGCCAGCAGCCCGGGACTAGGGACCCAAGAGACCCAGTACTTC. Its protein product is CASSPGLGTQETQYF.

The chain links TRBV5-6 to TRBJ1-2; 7 bases line up with TRBD1. V lost 2 bases, J lost 8 bases, and 3 bases stayed unmatched. CDR1 is SGHDT and CDR2 is YYEEEE in the germline V gene. The CDR3 is made up of 12 amino acids. This chain's CDR3 is CASSFGTAGYTF. CDR3 DNA: TGTGCCAGCAGCTTTGGGACAGCGGGCTACACCTTC.

The chain is built from TRBV5-4 and TRBJ2-3, with a possible D match to TRBD1 (6 bases). Trimming pared 2 bases from V and 6 bases from J, leaving 13 bases between. This CDR3 is built from 14 residues. Germline CDR1 SGHNT, CDR2 YYREEE (reference sequence). The CDR3 loop is CASSLGGPRDTQYF. The CDR3 region has the DNA TGTGCCAGCAGCTTAGGGGGACCGAGGGATACGCAGTATTTT.

The chain combines TRBV28 with TRBJ1-1, with TRBD1 identical over 10 bases. Trimming removed 5 bases from V and 3 bases from J; junction bases left unmatched: 6. CDR1 is MDHEN, CDR2 SYDVKM, per germline. CDR3 length equals 15 residues. The CDR3, as DNA: TGTGCCAGCAGTCCGTCCGGACAGGGGGACACTGAAGCTTTCTTT. Translating gives CASSPSGQGDTEAFF.

This rearrangement joins TRBV14 to TRBJ2-7; D is uncertain. Germline V lookup: CDR1 SGHDN, CDR2 FVKESK. The length of the CDR3 is 14 residues. Trimming took off 3 bases at V and 5 bases at J, with 14 bases between the two ends. In DNA form, the CDR3 reads TGTGCCAGCAGCCAGGATCTGGGATTCGACGAGCAGTACTTC. Protein: CASSQDLGFDEQYF.

CDR3 amino acids: CAISKDREEADTQYF. The CDR3 bases are TGTGCCATCAGCAAGGACAGGGAAGAGGCAGATACGCAGTATTTT. The rearrangement uses TRBV10-3 and TRBJ2-3; 8 nucleotides line up with TRBD1. Germline CDR1 is ENHRY and CDR2 is SYGVKD. CDR3 length: 15 amino acids. V dropped 6 bases and J dropped 4; count of bases not matched to a gene: 9.

V is TRBV28 and J is TRBJ2-1; 12 nucleotides align to TRBD2. CDR1 and CDR2 (germline): MDHEN, SYDVKM. V trimming: 2 bases; J trimming: 7 bases; junction bases outside the gene matches: 24. This CDR3 region has 22 residues. CDR3 DNA: TGTGCCAGCAGTTTAGGCCGGATCGGTCTGCGGACTAGCGGGATTCGCGGGAATGAGCAGTTCTTC. Encoded protein: CASSLGRIGLRTSGIRGNEQFF.

Only a few counts were recorded for this clone. The V and J genes are TRBV21-1 and TRBJ2-7; TRBD2 is the table's D call, not checked against the DNA. TRBV21-1 is classified as a pseudogene. The CDR3 is 16 residues long. Written as DNA, the CDR3 is TGTGCCAGCAGCAAAGCACGACTCTACTTCTCCTACGAGCAGTACTTC. This gives the protein CASSKARLYFSYEQYF.

A remark on this clone: The same CDR3 arises from other DNA sequences in this sample as well. The chain uses TRBV5-4 and TRBJ2-5; perhaps TRBD1 as D (6 bases). V lost 7 bases and J lost 4, with 17 bases in between. The V gene's germline CDR1 is SGHNT and CDR2 YYREEE (reference sequence). The CDR3 is 14 amino acids. The chain's CDR3 is CASARSLQGETQYF. The CDR3 nucleotides are TGTGCCAGCGCCCGTTCTTTACAGGGAGAGACCCAGTACTTC.

The V call is TRBV28, the J call TRBJ2-7; 9 bases are a match to TRBD1. CDR1 MDHEN and CDR2 SYDVKM come from the germline V gene. V shed 6 bases, J shed 1 base, and the junction held 7 bases outside the gene matches. The CDR3 loop spans 15 amino acids. The CDR3 sequence is CASRSPGQGSYEQYF. CDR3 bases: TGTGCCAGCAGATCACCGGGACAGGGTTCCTACGAGCAGTACTTC.

V gene TRBV5-1 combines with J gene TRBJ2-2, with 7 nucleotides matching TRBD2. The germline gives CDR1 SGHRS, CDR2 YFSETQ. With 4 bases clipped from V and 8 bases from J, the junction kept 11 bases outside the gene matches. CDR3 length: 15 residues. The DNA of the CDR3 is TGCGCCAGCAGCACAGCCGGACTAGTCACAGGGGAGCTGTTTTTT. Amino acids: CASSTAGLVTGELFF. Filled out from reference TRBV5-1 and TRBJ2-2, the complete variable domain reads KAGVTQTPRYLIKTRGQQVTLSCSPISGHRSVSWYQQTPGQGLQFLFEYFSETQRNKGNFPGRFSGRQFSNSRSEMNVSTLELGDSALYLCASSTAGLVTGELFFGEGSRLTVL.

The gene calls are TRBV19 and TRBJ2-2; D may be TRBD1 or TRBD2 (5 bases each). The CDR3 extends over 14 amino acids. Trimming shortened V by 6 bases and J by 10 bases, and 18 bases separated the two germline ends. The germline gives CDR1 LNHDA, CDR2 SQIVND (reference sequence). The CDR3 DNA reads TGTGCCAGTAGCCGGGACGGATATATCCCGGAGCTGTTTTTT. This sequence encodes CASSRDGYIPELFF.

This clone is a singleton in its sample. The CDR3: CASSSPTSGRAKGELFF. The CDR3 DNA follows: TGTGCCAGCAGCTCACCGACTAGCGGGAGGGCCAAGGGGGAGCTGTTTTTT. The V call is TRBV7-9, the J call TRBJ2-2; TRBD2 matches at 14 bases. Germline V gene sequence: CDR1 SEHNR, CDR2 FQNEAQ (reference sequence). The CDR3 has 17 residues. Trimming at V came to 4 bases and at J to 8 bases, leaving 9 bases not matched to a gene.

The chain carries TRBV15 and TRBJ1-1, with a possible D match to TRBD1 (5 bases). CDR3 size: 18 residues. Germline values: CDR1 LNHNV, CDR2 YYDKDF (reference sequence). The V end lost 5 bases, the J end lost 0 bases, and 22 bases lay between the germline ends. The CDR3 coding sequence is TGTGCCACCAGCCGAAGGGGCCAATGGGGCAGGGTGAACACTGAAGCTTTCTTT. It translates to CATSRRGQWGRVNTEAFF.

This chain uses TRBV2 with TRBJ2-1; D remains unclear. Between the trimmed V and J ends, which lost 4 bases and 0 bases, there was a span of 7 bases. Per germline, CDR1 SNHLY and CDR2 FYNNEI. The CDR3 is 14 residues long. Written as DNA, the CDR3 is TGTGCCAGCAGTGTGCGGAGCTCCTACAATGAGCAGTTCTTC. It translates to CASSVRSSYNEQFF.

This clone showed up just a few times. This chain links TRBV6-1 with TRBJ2-7, with D perhaps matching TRBD2 (5 bases). The germline V and J ends were trimmed by 0 bases and 8 bases, with 17 bases remaining between them. Germline V gene data show CDR1 as MNHNS and CDR2 as SASEGT. The CDR3 is 15 amino acids. For the CDR3, the DNA is TGTGCCAGCAGTGAAGCGGTACGGTCTAGCCTAAAGCAGTACTTC. Translating gives CASSEAVRSSLKQYF.